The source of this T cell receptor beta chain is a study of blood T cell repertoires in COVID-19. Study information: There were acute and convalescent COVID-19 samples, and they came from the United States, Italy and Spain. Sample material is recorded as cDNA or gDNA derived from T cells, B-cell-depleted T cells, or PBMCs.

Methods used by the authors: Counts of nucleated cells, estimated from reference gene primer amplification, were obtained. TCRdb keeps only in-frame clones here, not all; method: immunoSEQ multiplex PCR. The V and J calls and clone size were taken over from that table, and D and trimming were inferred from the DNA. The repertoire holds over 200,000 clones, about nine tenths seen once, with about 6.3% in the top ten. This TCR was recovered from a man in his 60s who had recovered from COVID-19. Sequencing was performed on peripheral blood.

CDR3 residues: CASSPPRGAGDINEQFF. The CDR3 nucleotides read TGTGCCAGCTCACCACCCCGGGGAGCGGGAGATATCAATGAGCAGTTCTTC. The chain combines TRBV18 with TRBJ2-1; 8 bases match TRBD2. The V and J ends lost 0 bases and 6 bases, in that order; junction bases with no gene match: 10. The CDR3 length is 17 residues. CDR1 is KGHSH, CDR2 LQKENI, per germline.